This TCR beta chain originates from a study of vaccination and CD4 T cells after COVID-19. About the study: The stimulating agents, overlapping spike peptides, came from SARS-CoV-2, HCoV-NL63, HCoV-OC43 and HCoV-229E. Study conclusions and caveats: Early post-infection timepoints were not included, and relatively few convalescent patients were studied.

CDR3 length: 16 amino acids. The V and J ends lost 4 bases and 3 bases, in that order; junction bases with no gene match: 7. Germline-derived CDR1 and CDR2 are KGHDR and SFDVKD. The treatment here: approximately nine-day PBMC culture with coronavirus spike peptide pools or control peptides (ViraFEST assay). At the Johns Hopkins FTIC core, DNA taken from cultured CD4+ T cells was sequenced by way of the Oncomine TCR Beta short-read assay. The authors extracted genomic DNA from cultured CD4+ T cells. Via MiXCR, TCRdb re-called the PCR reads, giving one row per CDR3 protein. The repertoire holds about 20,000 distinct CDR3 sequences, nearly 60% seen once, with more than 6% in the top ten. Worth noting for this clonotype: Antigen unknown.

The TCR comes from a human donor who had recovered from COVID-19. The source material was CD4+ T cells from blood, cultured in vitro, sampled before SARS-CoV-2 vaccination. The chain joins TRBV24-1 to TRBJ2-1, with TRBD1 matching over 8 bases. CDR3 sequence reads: CATSDPTGVGYNEQFF. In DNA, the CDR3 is TGTGCCACCAGTGACCCGACAGGGGTGGGCTACAATGAGCAGTTCTTC.